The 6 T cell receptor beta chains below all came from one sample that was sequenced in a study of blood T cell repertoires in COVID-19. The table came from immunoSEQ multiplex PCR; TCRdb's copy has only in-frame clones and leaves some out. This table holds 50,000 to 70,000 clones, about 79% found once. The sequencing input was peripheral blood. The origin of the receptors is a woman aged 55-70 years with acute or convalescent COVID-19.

CDR3 nucleotides: TGTGCCAGCAGCTTTCCGGACAGGGTAGGCGAGGAATATGGCTACACCTTC. Its protein product is CASSFPDRVGEEYGYTF. This sequence joins TRBV12-1 and TRBJ1-2; the D call TRBD1 from the table was never checked on the DNA. TRBV12-1 is listed as a pseudogene. The CDR3 consists of 17 residues.

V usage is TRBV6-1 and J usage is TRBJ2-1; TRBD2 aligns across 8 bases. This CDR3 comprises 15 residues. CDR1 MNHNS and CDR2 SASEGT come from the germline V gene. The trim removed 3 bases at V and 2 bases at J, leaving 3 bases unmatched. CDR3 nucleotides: TGTGCCAGCAGTGAGGAGCGGGGGACCTACAATGAGCAGTTCTTC. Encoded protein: CASSEERGTYNEQFF.

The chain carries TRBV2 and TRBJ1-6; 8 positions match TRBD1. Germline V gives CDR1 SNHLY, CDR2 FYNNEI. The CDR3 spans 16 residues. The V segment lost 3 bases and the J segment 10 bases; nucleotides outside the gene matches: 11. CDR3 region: CASSDQGAVPESPLHF. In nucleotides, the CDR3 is TGTGCCAGCAGTGATCAGGGGGCGGTCCCGGAATCACCCCTCCACTTT.

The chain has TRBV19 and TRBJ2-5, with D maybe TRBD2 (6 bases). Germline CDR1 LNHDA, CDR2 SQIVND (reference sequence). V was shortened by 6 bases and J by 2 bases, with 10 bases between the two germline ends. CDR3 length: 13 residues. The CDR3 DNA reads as TGTGCCAGTAGGAATGGGGGGCAAGAGACCCAGTACTTC. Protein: CASRNGGQETQYF.

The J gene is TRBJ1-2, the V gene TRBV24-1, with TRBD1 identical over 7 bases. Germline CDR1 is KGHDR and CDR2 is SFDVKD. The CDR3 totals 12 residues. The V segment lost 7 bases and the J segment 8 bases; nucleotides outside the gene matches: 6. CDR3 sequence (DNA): TGTGCCACCAGCGACAGGGTATGGGGCTACACCTTC. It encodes CATSDRVWGYTF.

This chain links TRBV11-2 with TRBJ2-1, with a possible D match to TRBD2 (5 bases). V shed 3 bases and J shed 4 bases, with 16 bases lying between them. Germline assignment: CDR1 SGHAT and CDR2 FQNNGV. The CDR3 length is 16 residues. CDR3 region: CASSFGSGITYNEQFF. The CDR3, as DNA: TGTGCCAGCAGCTTCGGATCCGGGATCACATACAATGAGCAGTTCTTC.